The rows below give T cell receptor beta chains drawn from one sample of a study of sequential checkpoint blockade in melanoma. This table comes from immunoSEQ multiplex PCR, and its TCRdb copy is limited to in-frame clones, with some not included. The data contain 14,000 or so clones, 52% of them singletons. The sample here was CD8+ T cells sorted from blood (inferred from file names), taken from a patient given nivolumab and ipilimumab in sequence. All receptors derive from a human donor with melanoma. CDR3s include the opening cysteine and the closing phenylalanine or tryptophan. A D gene is named only where the DNA matches it firmly. Size is omitted from some rows. Given values are once, few, many or a class for expanded clones.

D	V	length	size	J	CDR3	DNA
TRBD1	TRBV7-9	14	.	TRBJ2-1	CASRAGTVQGEQFF	TGTGCCAGCAGGGCCGGGACAGTACAGGGTGAGCAGTTCTTC
.	TRBV4-2	11	.	TRBJ1-1	CASSQATEAFF	TGTGCCAGCAGCCAAGCTACTGAAGCTTTCTTT
.	TRBV2	17	few	TRBJ1-5	CASSEIGGAPGDQPQHF	TGTGCCAGCAGTGAGATCGGGGGGGCTCCGGGGGATCAGCCCCAGCATTTT
TRBD1	TRBV27	13	.	TRBJ1-1	CASSGQGSDEAFF	TGTGCCAGCAGTGGACAGGGGTCGGATGAAGCTTTCTTT
.	TRBV21-1	16	.	TRBJ2-7	CASSNATTRRAYEQYF	TGTGCCAGCAGCAACGCAACTACCAGGAGGGCCTACGAGCAGTACTTC
.	TRBV5-5	15	few	TRBJ2-1	CASSLAGAGADEQFF	TGTGCCAGCAGCTTGGCAGGGGCAGGGGCCGATGAGCAGTTCTTC
.	TRBV13	16	few	TRBJ2-7	CASSSSTGNRVYEQYF	TGTGCCAGCAGCTCATCGACCGGTAACAGGGTGTACGAGCAGTACTTC
.	TRBV4-1	15	.	TRBJ1-5	CASSQDSGSNQPQHF	TGCGCCAGCAGCCAAGATTCAGGGAGCAATCAGCCCCAGCATTTT
TRBD2	TRBV9	16	.	TRBJ2-2	CASSGTGTRRTGELFF	TGTGCCAGCAGCGGAACCGGGACTAGGCGGACCGGGGAGCTGTTTTTT
.	TRBV4-3	14	.	TRBJ2-1	CASSHADSDNEQFF	TGCGCCAGCAGCCATGCGGACTCAGACAATGAGCAGTTCTTC
TRBD1	TRBV7-9	17	.	TRBJ2-7	CASSPPGTGEKTYEQYF	TGTGCCAGCAGCCCCCCCGGTACAGGGGAGAAAACCTACGAGCAGTACTTC
.	TRBV5-6	15	.	TRBJ2-1	CASSLWGDFYNEQFF	TGTGCCAGCAGCTTGTGGGGGGACTTCTACAATGAGCAGTTCTTC
.	TRBV2	17	.	TRBJ2-2	CASSGLGAEENTGELFF	TGTGCCAGCAGTGGCCTGGGGGCGGAGGAGAACACCGGGGAGCTGTTTTTT
.	TRBV6-1	15	.	TRBJ2-2	CASSEERYGTGELFF	TGTGCCAGCAGTGAAGAAAGATACGGGACCGGGGAGCTGTTTTTT
TRBD2	TRBV7-9	17	.	TRBJ2-5	CASSQGMTSGVPETQYF	TGCGCCAGCAGCCAAGGGATGACTAGCGGGGTCCCAGAGACCCAGTACTTC
.	TRBV19	15	few	TRBJ2-3	CASSWAWEALDTQYF	TGTGCCAGTAGTTGGGCTTGGGAGGCGCTAGATACGCAGTATTTT
.	TRBV5-1	17	few	TRBJ2-7	CASSWIRRGSSSYEQYF	TGCGCCAGCAGCTGGATCCGAAGAGGTTCGAGCTCCTACGAGCAGTACTTC
.	TRBV6-5	14	.	TRBJ2-7	CASSPRTRRNEQYF	TGTGCCAGCAGTCCGCGGACACGGCGTAACGAGCAGTACTTC
TRBD2	TRBV5-4	16	.	TRBJ2-2	CASSLITSGNTGELFF	TGTGCCAGCAGCTTGATAACTAGCGGCAACACCGGGGAGCTGTTTTTT
.	TRBV4-2	11	few	TRBJ1-2	CASSQVDNYTF	TGTGCCAGCAGCCAAGTAGACAACTACACCTTC
.	TRBV4-1	16	.	TRBJ2-2	CASSQLPGSALGELFF	TGCGCCAGCAGCCAATTGCCGGGGAGCGCCTTAGGGGAGCTGTTTTTT
.	TRBV7-9	14	.	TRBJ1-2	CASSLVGGTGGYTF	TGTGCCAGCAGCTTAGTAGGAGGAACGGGAGGCTACACCTTC
TRBD1	TRBV7-9	15	.	TRBJ2-7	CASSPSVGTGSEQYF	TGTGCCAGCAGCCCATCGGTGGGGACAGGGTCCGAGCAGTACTTC
.	TRBV27	18	few	TRBJ2-7	CASASGAGGGLVRHEQYF	TGTGCCAGCGCCTCAGGGGCGGGTGGTGGTCTTGTTCGACACGAGCAGTACTTC
.	TRBV27	13	few	TRBJ2-1	CASSSRSYNEQFF	TGTGCCAGCAGTTCGAGGTCCTACAATGAGCAGTTCTTC
.	TRBV11-2	15	medium-sized	TRBJ1-4	CASSLGGGLNEKLFF	TGTGCCAGCAGCTTAGGAGGAGGGCTTAATGAAAAACTGTTTTTT
TRBD1	TRBV6-5	15	.	TRBJ2-7	CASSGGQGVSYEQYF	TGTGCCAGCAGCGGGGGACAGGGGGTTTCCTACGAGCAGTACTTC
TRBD1	TRBV6-5	13	.	TRBJ1-1	CASSYQTGTEAFF	TGTGCCAGCAGTTACCAGACAGGGACTGAAGCTTTCTTT
.	TRBV6-5	15	.	TRBJ2-7	CASSYLLDGLLEQYF	TGTGCCAGCAGTTACTTACTCGACGGACTACTGGAGCAGTACTTC
.	TRBV13	15	.	TRBJ1-5	CASSFRGISNQPQHF	TGTGCCAGCAGCTTTCGGGGTATCAGCAATCAGCCCCAGCATTTT
TRBD2	TRBV6-5	13	.	TRBJ2-3	CASSGGDTDTQYF	TGTGCCAGCAGCGGGGGGGACACAGATACGCAGTATTTT
.	TRBV12-5	12	.	TRBJ2-7	CASGPLLYEQYF	TGTGCTAGTGGACCCCTCCTATACGAGCAGTACTTC
.	TRBV5-8	16	.	TRBJ1-2	CASSLLPEPNNYGYTF	TGTGCCAGCAGCTTGCTACCCGAACCCAATAACTATGGCTACACCTTC
.	TRBV27	17	.	TRBJ2-2	CASSLSIRGAVTGELFF	TGTGCCAGCAGTTTATCGATTCGGGGGGCGGTCACCGGGGAGCTGTTTTTT
.	TRBV4-1	15	once	TRBJ1-3	CASSQDRGFGNTIYF	TGCGCCAGCAGCCAAGATCGAGGGTTTGGAAACACCATATATTTT
.	TRBV7-2	17	.	TRBJ2-1	CASSHTPDSSSYNEQFF	TGTGCCAGCAGCCATACACCTGACAGCAGCTCCTACAATGAGCAGTTCTTC
.	TRBV6-5	14	few	TRBJ1-1	CASSEGNSGTEAFF	TGTGCCAGCAGCGAAGGGAACAGCGGCACTGAAGCTTTCTTT
.	TRBV27	15	.	TRBJ2-7	CASSLGQGGAYEQYF	TGTGCCAGCAGTTTAGGCCAGGGCGGGGCCTACGAGCAGTACTTC
.	TRBV5-6	15	few	TRBJ1-1	CASSWTENMNTEAFF	TGTGCCAGCAGCTGGACAGAAAACATGAACACTGAAGCTTTCTTT
TRBD1	TRBV11-2	17	.	TRBJ2-2	CASSLGTGALNTGELFF	TGTGCCAGCAGCTTAGGTACAGGGGCCCTAAACACCGGGGAGCTGTTTTTT
TRBD2	TRBV15	15	few	TRBJ2-7	CATSREGAGGPEQYF	TGTGCCACCAGCAGAGAAGGGGCGGGAGGGCCAGAGCAGTACTTC
TRBD1	TRBV28	15	medium-sized	TRBJ2-4	CASSLLTGTENIQYF	TGTGCCAGCAGCTTGTTGACAGGGACGGAAAACATTCAGTACTTC
TRBD1	TRBV27	14	few	TRBJ2-7	CASSLGAQGYEQYF	TGTGCCAGCAGTTTGGGGGCACAGGGGTACGAGCAGTACTTC
.	TRBV5-3	15	.	TRBJ1-2	CASSLEEEGLYGYTF	TGTGCCAGCAGCTTGGAGGAGGAGGGGCTCTATGGCTACACCTTC
.	TRBV30	14	.	TRBJ1-3	CAWSVPGHPNTIYF	TGTGCCTGGAGTGTTCCGGGACACCCAAACACCATATATTTT
TRBD2	TRBV28	17	.	TRBJ2-2	CASSMPGTSGNTGELFF	TGTGCCAGCAGTATGCCCGGGACTAGCGGAAACACCGGGGAGCTGTTTTTT
TRBD2	TRBV5-1	18	few	TRBJ2-1	CASSLVYSGGLIDNEQFF	TGCGCCAGCAGCTTGGTTTATAGCGGGGGCTTAATTGACAATGAGCAGTTCTTC
.	TRBV5-1	14	once	TRBJ2-2	CASSPGVNTGELFF	TGCGCCAGCAGCCCAGGGGTGAACACCGGGGAGCTGTTTTTT
TRBD1	TRBV6-5	14	.	TRBJ2-1	CASSRETGFNEQFF	TGTGCCAGCAGTCGCGAGACAGGGTTCAATGAGCAGTTCTTC
.	TRBV7-7	14	.	TRBJ2-7	CASSSSLGSYEQYF	TGTGCCAGCAGCTCTAGTTTGGGTTCCTACGAGCAGTACTTC
.	TRBV19	13	.	TRBJ1-2	CARRPGHCYGYTF	TGTGCCAGGAGACCGGGACACTGCTATGGCTACACCTTC
TRBD1	TRBV5-1	15	few	TRBJ2-1	CASSLVGQVGNEQFF	TGCGCCAGCAGCTTGGTCGGACAGGTTGGGAATGAGCAGTTCTTC
.	TRBV30	13	few	TRBJ2-7	CAWSVSGGYEQYF	TGTGCCTGGAGTGTATCAGGGGGGTACGAGCAGTACTTC
.	TRBV19	14	.	TRBJ1-1	CASSILEGRAEAFF	TGTGCCAGTAGTATCTTAGAGGGAAGGGCTGAAGCTTTCTTT
TRBD2	TRBV6-1	16	few	TRBJ2-3	CASSEWAGGSTDTQYF	TGTGCCAGCAGTGAATGGGCGGGAGGGTCCACAGATACGCAGTATTTT